The text below deals with one T cell receptor (beta chain). The data stem from a study of response to subunit inactivated influenza vaccine. A single record per CDR3 protein comes from TCRdb applying MiXCR to the RT-PCR reads. The profile shows roughly 790,000 distinct CDR3 sequences, around 21% of them singletons. This CDR3 comprises 16 residues. The germline CDR1 and CDR2 sequences are LNHDA and SQIVND (reference sequence). The V end was cut by 3 bases, the J end by 7 bases, with 22 bases between. The source was PBMCs from blood, collected roughly 5 days after vaccination. The clonotype originates from a man aged 45-60 years who received an inactivated influenza vaccine. The V call is TRBV19, the J call TRBJ2-7; D is perhaps TRBD2 (6 bases). The CDR3 reads CASSIGFGTLSGEQYF. The CDR3 DNA reads as TGTGCCAGTAGTATCGGGTTTGGGACTCTCTCTGGGGAGCAGTACTTC. Looking up the rest from reference TRBV19 and TRBJ2-7 gives the full variable domain: DGGITQSPKYLFRKEGQNVTLSCEQNLNHDAMYWYRQDPGQGLRLIYYSQIVNDFQKGDIAEGYSVSREKKESFPLTVTSAQKNPTAFYLCASSIGFGTLSGEQYFGPGTRLTVT.